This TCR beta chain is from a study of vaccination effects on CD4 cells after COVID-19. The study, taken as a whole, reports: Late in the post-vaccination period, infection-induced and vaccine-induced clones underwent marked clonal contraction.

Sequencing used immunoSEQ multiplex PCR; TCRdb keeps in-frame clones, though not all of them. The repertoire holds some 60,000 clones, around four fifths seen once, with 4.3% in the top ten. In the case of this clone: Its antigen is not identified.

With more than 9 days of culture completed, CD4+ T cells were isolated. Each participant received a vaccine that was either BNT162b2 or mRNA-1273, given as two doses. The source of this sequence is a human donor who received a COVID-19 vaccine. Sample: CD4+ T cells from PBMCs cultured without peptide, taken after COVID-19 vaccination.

CDR3 coding DNA: TGTGCCTGGAGGAAACGCCGGACTAGCGGGAGTTTGGGAGAGACCCAGTACTTC. This encodes CAWRKRRTSGSLGETQYF. The chain couples TRBV30 to TRBJ2-5, with 13 bases identical to TRBD2. The CDR3 is 18 amino acids. J was trimmed by 4 bases and V by 3 bases; bases with no gene match: 14. Germline CDR1 reads GTSNPN; CDR2 reads SVGIG (reference sequence). The whole variable domain, filled in from reference TRBV30 and TRBJ2-5, reads SQTIHQWPATLVQPVGSPLSLECTVEGTSNPNLYWYRQAAGRGLQLLFYSVGIGQISSEVPQNLSASRPQDRQFILSSKKLLLSDSGFYLCAWRKRRTSGSLGETQYFGPGTRLLVL.